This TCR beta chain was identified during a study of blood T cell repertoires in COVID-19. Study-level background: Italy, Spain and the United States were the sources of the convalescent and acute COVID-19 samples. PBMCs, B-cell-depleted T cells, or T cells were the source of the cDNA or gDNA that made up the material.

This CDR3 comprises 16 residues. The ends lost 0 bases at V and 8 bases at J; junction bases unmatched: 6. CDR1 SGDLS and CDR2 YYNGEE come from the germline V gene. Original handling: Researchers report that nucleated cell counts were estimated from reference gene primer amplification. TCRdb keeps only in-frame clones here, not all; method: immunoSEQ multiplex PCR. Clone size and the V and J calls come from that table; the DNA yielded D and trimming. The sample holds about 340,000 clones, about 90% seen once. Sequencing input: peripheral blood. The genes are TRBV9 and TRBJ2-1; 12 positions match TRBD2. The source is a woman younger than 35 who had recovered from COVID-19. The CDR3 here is CASSVGRTSGTDEQFF. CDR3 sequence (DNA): TGTGCCAGCAGCGTAGGCAGGACTAGCGGGACAGATGAGCAGTTCTTC.